These T cell receptor beta chains were read from a single sample in a study of cytomegalovirus exposure and HLA in healthy donors. Measured with immunoSEQ multiplex PCR; TCRdb has only the in-frame clones, and not every one. The data hold around 130,000 clones, with roughly 79% observed a single time. The specimen was PBMCs. The receptor set was obtained from a woman aged 50 to 60 in good health and CMV-seronegative. The CDR3 runs from the conserved cysteine through the conserved F or W. The D gene is left open where the match is weak. The size of a clone is reported for some rows only, either as once, few or many, or as a class for expanded clones.

TRBJ1-2	TRBV4-1	-	-	TGCGCCAGCAGCCAAGATCTTCTGGGGAGCTATGGCTACACCTTC	CASSQDLLGSYGYTF
TRBJ1-3	TRBV10-3	-	-	TGTGCCATCAGCAGACCGGGGGGTGGAAACACCATATATTTT	CAISRPGGGNTIYF
TRBJ2-1	TRBV28	TRBD2	few	TGTGCCAGCAGGACGGGAACTAGCGGGAGAAATCGTTACAATGAGCAGTTCTTC	CASRTGTSGRNRYNEQFF
TRBJ1-4	TRBV6-1	-	-	TGTGCCAGCAGTGAAGGGTCGGTTGAAAAACTGTTTTTT	CASSEGSVEKLFF
TRBJ1-6	TRBV5-1	-	few	TGCGCCAGCCCTGGGACATTCGGATCCTATAATTCACCCCTCCACTTT	CASPGTFGSYNSPLHF
TRBJ1-2	TRBV7-8	-	-	TGTGCCAGCAGCGGAATAGTGGAGGGATATGGCTACACCTTC	CASSGIVEGYGYTF
TRBJ2-4	TRBV7-2	TRBD1	-	TGTGCCAGCAGCCTCGGGACAGAAAACATTCAGTACTTC	CASSLGTENIQYF
TRBJ1-5	TRBV29-1	TRBD1	-	TGCAGCGTTGAAAAGGGGGCTGGACAGCCCCAGCATTTT	CSVEKGAGQPQHF
TRBJ1-3	TRBV30	-	-	TGTGCCTGGAGTGATAATCCAGGGGTTGGAAACACCATATATTTT	CAWSDNPGVGNTIYF
TRBJ2-1	TRBV6-5	-	once	TGTGCCAGCATCCCCCCCGGGTCATTAAATGAGCAGTTCTTC	CASIPPGSLNEQFF
TRBJ2-3	TRBV20-1	TRBD1	-	TGCAGTCAAGAACAGGGGGGTACGCAGTATTTT	CSQEQGGTQYF
TRBJ1-1	TRBV19	-	few	TGTGCCAGTAGTATAGACCTCCGGGGGGCTTCTTTCTTT	CASSIDLRGASFF
TRBJ1-1	TRBV18	-	-	TGTGCCAGCTCAGTTCGGAGCACGAACACTGAAGCTTTCTTT	CASSVRSTNTEAFF
TRBJ1-5	TRBV10-3	-	-	TGTGCCACCCGAGGCGTACAGGTCAATCAGCCCCAGCATTTT	CATRGVQVNQPQHF
TRBJ2-2	TRBV7-3	-	-	TGTGCCAGCAGCTTACAACAGTCGCACACCGGGGAGCTGTTTTTT	CASSLQQSHTGELFF
TRBJ1-2	TRBV4-3	-	-	TGCGCCAGCAGCCAAGAAAGCGGGTGGGGCAGCTATGGCTACACCTTC	CASSQESGWGSYGYTF
TRBJ2-3	TRBV28	TRBD2	-	TGTGCCAGCGAGGGAGGGATAAATACGCAGTATTTT	CASEGGINTQYF
TRBJ1-1	TRBV27	-	once	TGTGCCAGCAGTCGGCAGGTAGAGGGAACTGAAGCTTTCTTT	CASSRQVEGTEAFF
TRBJ1-4	TRBV27	-	-	TGTGCCAGCAGTTTCAGGAAATTGGAAAAACTGTTTTTT	CASSFRKLEKLFF
TRBJ2-1	TRBV7-2	-	-	TGTGCCAGCAGCTTGTCGAGCGGTGTTTCCTACAATGAGCAGTTCTTC	CASSLSSGVSYNEQFF
TRBJ2-3	TRBV6-4	-	-	TGTGCCAGCAGTGAGGTAGCGGCTAGCACAGATACGCAGTATTTT	CASSEVAASTDTQYF
TRBJ2-5	TRBV11-3	-	-	TGTGCCCGGGGGGCCGGCTACCAAGAGACCCAGTACTTC	CARGAGYQETQYF
TRBJ1-5	TRBV28	-	-	TGTGCCAGCAGTTTGGTAACAGTAAGCATCCAGCATTTT	CASSLVTVSIQHF
TRBJ1-5	TRBV28	-	-	TGTGCCAGCAACCAGGGTCGACAGCCCCAGCATTTT	CASNQGRQPQHF
TRBJ2-3	TRBV7-2	-	-	TGTGCCAGCAGCTTGAGGGAGAGAGATACGCAGTATTTT	CASSLRERDTQYF
TRBJ1-4	TRBV5-1	-	-	TGCGCCAGCAGCTTGGGACTCAGGGTTGGGGTAGAAAAACTGTTTTTT	CASSLGLRVGVEKLFF
TRBJ2-7	TRBV27	-	-	TGTGCCAGCAGTGGGCCCAGGGGCGAGCAGTACTTC	CASSGPRGEQYF
TRBJ2-2	TRBV7-6	TRBD1	-	TGTGCCAGCAGCCCGGGGACAGGGAACACCGGGGAGCTGTTTTTT	CASSPGTGNTGELFF
TRBJ1-4	TRBV7-2	-	-	TGTGCCAGCAGCTTCGAAAGCTACAGGCGGACGTCTGAAAAACTGTTTTTT	CASSFESYRRTSEKLFF
TRBJ2-3	TRBV7-9	-	-	TGTGCCAGCAGCTCCGTGGTCACGGGAAAAACAGATACGCAGTATTTT	CASSSVVTGKTDTQYF
TRBJ1-3	TRBV7-3	-	-	TGTGCCAGCAGCTTAACGAACGGGAGCCCCGAAAACACCATATATTTT	CASSLTNGSPENTIYF
TRBJ2-7	TRBV9	TRBD1	-	TGTGCCAGCAGCGCGACTTCTGGGACAGGGGGCGAGCAGTACTTC	CASSATSGTGGEQYF
TRBJ1-1	TRBV6-5	-	-	TGTGCCAGCAGTAGGGGGTTTGAAGCTTTCTTT	CASSRGFEAFF
TRBJ2-5	TRBV19	-	-	TGTGCCACCTCCGGACAGATCCAGGGAGAGACCCAGTACTTC	CATSGQIQGETQYF
TRBJ2-3	TRBV5-1	-	-	TGCGCCAGCAGTTTGGATCAGGGCACAGATACGCAGTATTTT	CASSLDQGTDTQYF
TRBJ1-6	TRBV7-8	-	-	TGTGCCAGCAGCTCGGGAGTTTCACCCCTCCACTTT	CASSSGVSPLHF
TRBJ2-1	TRBV25-1	TRBD2	-	TGTGCCAGCTCCGGAGGGAGGGCCTACAATGAGCAGTTCTTC	CASSGGRAYNEQFF
TRBJ2-7	TRBV28	-	-	TGTGCCAGCAGTTTAAGGGGCCCCTACGAGCAGTACTTC	CASSLRGPYEQYF
TRBJ2-3	TRBV7-9	TRBD1	-	TGTGCCAGCAGTTCTACAGGGGACAGACCTCACGACACGCAGTATTTT	CASSSTGDRPHDTQYF
TRBJ1-2	TRBV4-1	-	few	TGCGCCAGCAGCCAAGATCCCCTTTATGGCTACACCTTC	CASSQDPLYGYTF
TRBJ2-5	TRBV6-5	TRBD1	-	TGTGCCAGCAGTTACTCGGGACCCCAGGGGGCCCAGTACTTC	CASSYSGPQGAQYF
TRBJ1-1	TRBV7-2	TRBD1	few	TGTGCCAGCAGCTTAAAAGGGGGCGGAACTGAAGCTTTCTTT	CASSLKGGGTEAFF